This T cell receptor beta chain was retrieved from a study of PD-L1 blockade in urothelial cancer. Study background: Blood drawn 3 weeks (second dose) and 6 weeks after treatment start was analyzed.

TCRdb keeps only in-frame clones here, not all; method: immunoSEQ multiplex PCR. The repertoire holds tens of thousands of clones, about 90% seen once, with around 11% in the top ten. Time point meaning: peripheral blood 6 weeks after treatment start. All patients handed over anywhere from 1 to 8 samples, pretreatment and on-treatment. The input for sequencing was PBMCs, taken around atezolizumab (anti-PD-L1) treatment. The sequence was collected from a man in his sixties with urothelial cancer.

The CDR3 DNA reads TGTGCCAGCAGTGAAGGGAGACTAGCGGGCGCCCCAGGGACCCAGTACTTC. Translating gives CASSEGRLAGAPGTQYF. The rearrangement links TRBV2 to TRBJ2-5; TRBD2 matches at 10 bases. CDR1 is SNHLY and CDR2 is FYNNEI in the germline V gene. V trimming: 1 base; J trimming: 7 bases; junction bases outside the gene matches: 12. This CDR3 spans 17 amino acids. The full variable domain, with the rest looked up from reference TRBV2 and TRBJ2-5, is EPEVTQTPSHQVTQMGQEVILRCVPISNHLYFYWYRQILGQKVEFLVSFYNNEISEKSEIFDDQFSVERPDGSNFTLKIRSTKLEDSAMYFCASSEGRLAGAPGTQYFGPGTRLLVL.